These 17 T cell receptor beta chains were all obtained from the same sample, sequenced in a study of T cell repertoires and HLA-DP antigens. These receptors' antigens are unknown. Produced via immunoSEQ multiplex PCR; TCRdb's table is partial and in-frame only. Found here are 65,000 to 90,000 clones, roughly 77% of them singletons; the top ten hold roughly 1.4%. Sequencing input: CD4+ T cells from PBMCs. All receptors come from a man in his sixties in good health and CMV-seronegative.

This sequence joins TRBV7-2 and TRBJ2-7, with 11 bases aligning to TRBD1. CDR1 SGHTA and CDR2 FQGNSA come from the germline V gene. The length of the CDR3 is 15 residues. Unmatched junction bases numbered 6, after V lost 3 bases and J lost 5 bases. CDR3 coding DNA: TGTGCCAGCAGCTTTGACGGACAGGGGGCTAACGAGCAGTACTTC. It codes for CASSFDGQGANEQYF.

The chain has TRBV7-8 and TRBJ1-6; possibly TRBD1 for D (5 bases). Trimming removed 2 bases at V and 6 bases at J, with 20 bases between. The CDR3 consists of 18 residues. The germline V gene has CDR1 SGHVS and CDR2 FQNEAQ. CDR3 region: CASSLRGGGGVGNSPLHF. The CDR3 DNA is TGTGCCAGCAGCTTAAGGGGTGGAGGCGGGGTAGGTAATTCACCCCTCCACTTT.

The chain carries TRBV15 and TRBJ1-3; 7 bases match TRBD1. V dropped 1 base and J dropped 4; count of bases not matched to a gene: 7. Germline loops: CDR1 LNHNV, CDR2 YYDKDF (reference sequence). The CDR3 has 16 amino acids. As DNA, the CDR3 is TGTGCCACCAGCAGAGCGACCCGACAGGGCGGAAACACCATATATTTT. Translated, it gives CATSRATRQGGNTIYF.

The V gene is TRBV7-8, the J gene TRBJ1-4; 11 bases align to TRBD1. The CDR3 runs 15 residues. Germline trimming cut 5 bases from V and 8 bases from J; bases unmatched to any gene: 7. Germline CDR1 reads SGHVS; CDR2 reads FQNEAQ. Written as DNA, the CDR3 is TGTGCCAGCAGCCCACGGGACAGGGGGGGAGAAAAACTGTTTTTT. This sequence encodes CASSPRDRGGEKLFF.

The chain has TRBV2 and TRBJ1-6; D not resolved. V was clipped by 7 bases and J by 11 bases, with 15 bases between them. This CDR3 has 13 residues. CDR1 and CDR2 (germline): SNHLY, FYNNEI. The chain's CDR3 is CASTLPPRTPLHF. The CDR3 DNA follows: TGTGCCAGCACCCTTCCCCCGAGAACACCCCTCCACTTT.

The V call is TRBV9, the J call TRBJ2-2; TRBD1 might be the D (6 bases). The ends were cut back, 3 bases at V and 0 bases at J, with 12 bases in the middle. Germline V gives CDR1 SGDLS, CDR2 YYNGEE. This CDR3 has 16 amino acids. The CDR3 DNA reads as TGTGCCAGCAGCGGAGGGGGTCTTGCGAACACCGGGGAGCTGTTTTTT. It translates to CASSGGGLANTGELFF.

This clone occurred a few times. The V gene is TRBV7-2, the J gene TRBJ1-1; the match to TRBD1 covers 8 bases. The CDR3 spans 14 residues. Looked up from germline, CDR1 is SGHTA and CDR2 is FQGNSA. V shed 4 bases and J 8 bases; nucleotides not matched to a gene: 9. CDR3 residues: CASSSTGARGEAFF. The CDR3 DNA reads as TGTGCCAGCAGCTCGACAGGGGCGCGAGGCGAAGCTTTCTTT.

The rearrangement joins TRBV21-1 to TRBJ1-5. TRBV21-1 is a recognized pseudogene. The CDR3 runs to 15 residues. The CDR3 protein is CASSRTWLCGQPQHF. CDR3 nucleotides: TGTGCCAGCAGTAGGACCTGGTTGTGTGGTCAGCCCCAGCATTTT.

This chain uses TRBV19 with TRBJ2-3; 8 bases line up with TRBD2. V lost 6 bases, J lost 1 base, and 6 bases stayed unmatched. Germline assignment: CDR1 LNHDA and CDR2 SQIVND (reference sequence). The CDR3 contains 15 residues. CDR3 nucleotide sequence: TGTGCCAGTAGGGCCGGGACTAGACGCACAGATACGCAGTATTTT. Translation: CASRAGTRRTDTQYF.

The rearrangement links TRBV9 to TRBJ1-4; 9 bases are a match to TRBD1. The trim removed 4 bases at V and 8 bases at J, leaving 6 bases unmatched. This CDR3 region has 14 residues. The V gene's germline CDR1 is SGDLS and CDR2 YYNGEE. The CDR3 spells CASSFGTGPEKLFF. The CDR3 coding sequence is TGTGCCAGCAGCTTTGGGACAGGGCCCGAAAAACTGTTTTTT.

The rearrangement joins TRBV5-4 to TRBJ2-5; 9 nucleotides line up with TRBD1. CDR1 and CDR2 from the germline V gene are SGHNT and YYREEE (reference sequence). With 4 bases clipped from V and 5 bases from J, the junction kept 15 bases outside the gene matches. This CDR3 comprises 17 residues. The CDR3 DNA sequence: TGTGCCAGCAGCGGGGAACAGGGGGCTCGACCCCGGGAGACCCAGTACTTC. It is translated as CASSGEQGARPRETQYF.

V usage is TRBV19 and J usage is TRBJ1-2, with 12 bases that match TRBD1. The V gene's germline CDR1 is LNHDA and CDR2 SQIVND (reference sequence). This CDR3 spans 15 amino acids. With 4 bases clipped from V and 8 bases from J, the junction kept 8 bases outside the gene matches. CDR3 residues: CASSNRGQGARGYTF. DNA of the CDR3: TGTGCCAGTAGTAACCGGGGACAGGGGGCGAGAGGCTACACCTTC.

Written as DNA, the CDR3 is TGTGCCAGCAGCTTGGTCTCGGGTGGCTACACCTTC. Its protein product is CASSLVSGGYTF. The chain uses TRBV5-4 and TRBJ1-2; D call uncertain. This CDR3 contains 12 residues. V lost 0 bases and J lost 7, with 7 bases in between. The germline V gene has CDR1 SGHNT and CDR2 YYREEE (reference sequence).

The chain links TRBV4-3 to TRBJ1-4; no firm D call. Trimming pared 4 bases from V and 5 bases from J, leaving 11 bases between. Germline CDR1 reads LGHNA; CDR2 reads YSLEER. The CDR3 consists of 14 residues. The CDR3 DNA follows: TGCGCCAGCAGCCCCGGACGGCGAAATGAAAAACTGTTTTTT. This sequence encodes CASSPGRRNEKLFF.

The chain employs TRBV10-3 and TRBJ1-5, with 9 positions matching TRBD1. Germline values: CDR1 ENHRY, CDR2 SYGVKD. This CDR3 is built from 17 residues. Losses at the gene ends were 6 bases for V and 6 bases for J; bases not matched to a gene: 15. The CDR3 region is CAISSLTGGEVSQPQHF. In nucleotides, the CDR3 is TGTGCCATCAGCAGCTTGACAGGGGGGGAGGTTAGTCAGCCCCAGCATTTT.

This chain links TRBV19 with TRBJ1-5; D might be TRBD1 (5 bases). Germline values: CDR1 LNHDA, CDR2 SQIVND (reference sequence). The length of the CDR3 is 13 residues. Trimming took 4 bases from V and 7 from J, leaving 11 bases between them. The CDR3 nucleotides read TGTGCCAGTAGTAGGGGGGAACGACAGCCCCAGCATTTT. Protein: CASSRGERQPQHF.

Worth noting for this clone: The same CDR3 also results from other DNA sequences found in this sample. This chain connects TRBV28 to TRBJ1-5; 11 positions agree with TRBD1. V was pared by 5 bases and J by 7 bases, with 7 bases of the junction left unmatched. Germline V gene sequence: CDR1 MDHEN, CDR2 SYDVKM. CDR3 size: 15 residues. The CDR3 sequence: CASSLGQGAWQPQHF. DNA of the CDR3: TGTGCCAGCAGTCTCGGACAGGGGGCTTGGCAGCCCCAGCATTTT.